A single sample gave rise to the 7 T cell receptor beta chains below, sequenced in a study of blood T cell repertoires in COVID-19. Profiling relied on immunoSEQ multiplex PCR, and the TCRdb table lists in-frame clones only, not all of them. The sample lists approximately 250,000 clones; about 80% were seen once. Sequencing used PBMCs or T cells enriched from blood (not recorded which). These receptors all stem from a man aged 25 to 40 with acute COVID-19.

V and J are TRBV7-8 and TRBJ1-2, with 8 bases that match TRBD1. Germline V gene sequence: CDR1 SGHVS, CDR2 FQNEAQ. Losses at the gene ends were 3 bases for V and 8 bases for J; bases not matched to a gene: 5. The CDR3 contains 13 residues. The CDR3 region is CASSFSGGVGYTF. The CDR3 DNA reads as TGTGCCAGCAGCTTCTCAGGGGGCGTCGGCTACACCTTC. Looking up the rest from reference TRBV7-8 and TRBJ1-2 gives the full variable domain: GAGVSQSPRYKVAKRGQDVALRCDPISGHVSLFWYQQALGQGPEFLTYFQNEAQLDKSGLPSDRFFAERPEGSVSTLKIQRTQQEDSAVYLCASSFSGGVGYTFGSGTRLTVV.

J is TRBJ1-2 and V is TRBV7-9; 8 bases align to TRBD1. The CDR3 sequence is 11 residues long. CDR1 and CDR2 (germline): SEHNR, FQNEAQ (reference sequence). After removal of 5 bases from V and 8 bases from J, the junction contained 1 base not matched to a gene. In DNA, the CDR3 is TGTGCCAGCAGCGCAGGGGGCGGCTACACCTTC. Its protein product is CASSAGGGYTF.

Concerning this clone: The germline gene is not matched at one end of the junction; a read error may be the cause. The rearrangement uses TRBV5-4 and TRBJ1-2, with a possible D match to TRBD1 (6 bases). The CDR3 is 13 residues long. The germline V gene encodes CDR1 SGHNT and CDR2 YYREEE (reference sequence). The chain's CDR3 is CASSLVGQGMTHF. The CDR3 nucleotides read TGTGCCAGCAGCTTGGTGGGACAAGGGATGACCCACTTC.

V usage is TRBV5-4 and J usage is TRBJ2-7, with TRBD2 identical over 9 bases. Germline trimming cut 2 bases from V and 6 bases from J; bases unmatched to any gene: 12. The CDR3 consists of 16 residues. The germline gives CDR1 SGHNT, CDR2 YYREEE (reference sequence). The CDR3 nucleotides are TGTGCCAGCAGCTTAACGGGACTAGCAGATTTACGCGAGCAGTACGTC. Translated: CASSLTGLADLREQYV.

The chain has TRBV4-3 and TRBJ1-5; possible D gene TRBD1, 5 bases. The germline CDR1 and CDR2 sequences are LGHNA and YSLEER. Trimming removed 0 bases at V and 7 bases at J, with 10 bases between. The CDR3 length is 14 residues. The CDR3 here is CASSQDGADQPQHF. The DNA for the CDR3 is TGCGCCAGCAGCCAAGATGGGGCTGACCAGCCCCAGCATTTT.

The rearrangement joins TRBV2 to TRBJ1-3, with 8 positions matching TRBD1. Germline values: CDR1 SNHLY, CDR2 FYNNEI. V was clipped by 0 bases and J by 8 bases; unmatched bases: 9. The length of the CDR3 is 16 residues. The chain's CDR3 is CASSEALGTGGYTIYF. DNA for the CDR3: TGTGCCAGCAGTGAAGCGCTTGGGACAGGAGGGTACACCATATATTTT.

The chain combines TRBV6-2 or TRBV6-3 with TRBJ2-7, with 13 bases identical to TRBD2. This CDR3 has 17 residues. The germline V gene encodes CDR1 MNHEY and CDR2 SVGEGT. V trimming: 4 bases; J trimming: 3 bases; junction bases outside the gene matches: 9. CDR3 sequence: CASSSLRLAGGVYEQYV. The CDR3 DNA reads as TGTGCCAGCAGTTCGCTTCGACTAGCGGGAGGCGTCTACGAGCAGTACGTC.